This T cell receptor (beta chain) was identified during a study of immune cell composition in non-small cell lung cancer. The method was immunoSEQ multiplex PCR; TCRdb's version includes in-frame clones alone and lacks a portion of them. The data contain some 3,000 clones, about four fifths of them singletons. These sequences were also reported in another study, on CD4 T cells in lung cancer.

This clonotype originated in a human donor with non-small cell lung cancer. The sample consisted of lung tumor tissue.

The CDR3 coding sequence is TGTGCCAGCAGCGCCCCAGGGGGAAGAAATCAGCCCCAGCATTTT. It specifies CASSAPGGRNQPQHF. The V call is TRBV5-8, the J call TRBJ1-5, with 7 bases lining up with TRBD1. Germline V gene data show CDR1 as SGHTS and CDR2 as YDEGEE. The CDR3 sequence is 15 residues long. J lost 4 bases, V lost 4 bases, and 8 bases had no gene match.